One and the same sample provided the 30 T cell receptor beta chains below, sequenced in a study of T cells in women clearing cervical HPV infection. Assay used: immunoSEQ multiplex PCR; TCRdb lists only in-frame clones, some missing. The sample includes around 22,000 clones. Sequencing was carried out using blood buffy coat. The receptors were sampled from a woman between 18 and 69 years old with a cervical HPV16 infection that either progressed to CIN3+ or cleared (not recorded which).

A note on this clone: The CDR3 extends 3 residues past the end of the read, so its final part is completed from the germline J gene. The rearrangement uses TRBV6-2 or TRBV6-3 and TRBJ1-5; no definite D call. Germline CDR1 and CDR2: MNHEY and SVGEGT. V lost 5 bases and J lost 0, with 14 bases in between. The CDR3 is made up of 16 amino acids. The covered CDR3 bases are TGTGCCAGCAGTGAGCGGACCGGGAATAGCAATCAGCCC. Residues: CASSERTGNSNQP. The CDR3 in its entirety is CASSERTGNSNQPQHF.

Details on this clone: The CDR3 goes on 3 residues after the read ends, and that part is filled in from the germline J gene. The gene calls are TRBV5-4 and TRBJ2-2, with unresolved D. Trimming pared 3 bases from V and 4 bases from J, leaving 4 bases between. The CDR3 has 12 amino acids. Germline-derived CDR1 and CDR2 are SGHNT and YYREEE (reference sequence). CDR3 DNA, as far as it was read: TGTGCCAGCAGCTCCATCACCGGGGAG. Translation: CASSSITGE. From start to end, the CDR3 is CASSSITGELFF.

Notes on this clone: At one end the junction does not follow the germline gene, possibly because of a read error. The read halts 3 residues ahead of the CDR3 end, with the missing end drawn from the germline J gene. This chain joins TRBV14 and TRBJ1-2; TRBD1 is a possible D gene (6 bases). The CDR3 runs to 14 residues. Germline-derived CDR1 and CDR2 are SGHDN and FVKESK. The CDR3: CARSHGGVDYGYTF. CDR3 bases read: TGTGCCAGAAGCCATGGGGGCGTCGACTATGGC. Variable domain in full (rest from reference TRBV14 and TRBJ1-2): EAGVTQFPSHSVIEKGQTVTLRCDPISGHDNLYWYRRVMGKEIKFLLHFVKESKQDESGMPNNRFLAERTGGTYSTLKVQPAELEDSGVYFCARSHGGVDYGYTFGSGTRLTVV.

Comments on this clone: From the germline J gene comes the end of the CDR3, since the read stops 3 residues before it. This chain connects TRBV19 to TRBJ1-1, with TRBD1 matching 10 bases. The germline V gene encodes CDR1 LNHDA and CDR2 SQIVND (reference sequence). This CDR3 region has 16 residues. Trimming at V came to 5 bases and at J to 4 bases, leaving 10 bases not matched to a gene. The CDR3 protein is CASSAGTGARSTEAFF. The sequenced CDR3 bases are TGTGCCAGTAGTGCTGGGACAGGGGCTAGGAGCACTGAA.

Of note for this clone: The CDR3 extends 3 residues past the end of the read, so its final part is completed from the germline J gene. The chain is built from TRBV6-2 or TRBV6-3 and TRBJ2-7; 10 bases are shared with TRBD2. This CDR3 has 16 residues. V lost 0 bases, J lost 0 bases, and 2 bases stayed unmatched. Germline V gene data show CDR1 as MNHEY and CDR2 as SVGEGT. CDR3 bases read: TGTGCCAGCAGTTACTCCGGACTAGCGGCCTCCTACGAG. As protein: CASSYSGLAASYE. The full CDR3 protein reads CASSYSGLAASYEQYF.

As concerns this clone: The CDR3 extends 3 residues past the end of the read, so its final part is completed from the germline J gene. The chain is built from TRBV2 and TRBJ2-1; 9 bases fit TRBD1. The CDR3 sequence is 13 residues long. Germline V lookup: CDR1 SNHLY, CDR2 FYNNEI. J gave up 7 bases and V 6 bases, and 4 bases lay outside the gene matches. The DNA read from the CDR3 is TGTGCCAGCAGCGGGACAGGGATAAATGAG. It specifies CASSGTGINE. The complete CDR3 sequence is CASSGTGINEQFF.

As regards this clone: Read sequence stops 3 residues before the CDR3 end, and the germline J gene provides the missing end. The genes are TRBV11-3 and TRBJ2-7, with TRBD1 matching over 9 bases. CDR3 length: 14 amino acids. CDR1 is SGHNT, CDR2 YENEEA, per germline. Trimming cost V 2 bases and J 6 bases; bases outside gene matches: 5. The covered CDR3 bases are TGTGCCAGCAGCTTAAGGGGACAGGGCCGCGAG. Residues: CASSLRGQGRE. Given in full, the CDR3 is CASSLRGQGREQYF.

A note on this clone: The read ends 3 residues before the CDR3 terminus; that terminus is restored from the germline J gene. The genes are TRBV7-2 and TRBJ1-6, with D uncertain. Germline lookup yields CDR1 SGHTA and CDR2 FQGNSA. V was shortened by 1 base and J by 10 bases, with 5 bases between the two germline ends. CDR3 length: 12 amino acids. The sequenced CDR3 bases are TGTGCCAGCAGCTTAGATCCGTCACCC. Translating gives CASSLDPSP. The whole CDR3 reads CASSLDPSPLHF. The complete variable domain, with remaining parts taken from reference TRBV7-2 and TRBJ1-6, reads GAGVSQSPSNKVTEKGKDVELRCDPISGHTALYWYRQSLGQGLEFLIYFQGNSAPDKSGLPSDRFSAERTGGSVSTLTIQRTQQEDSAVYLCASSLDPSPLHFGNGTRLTVT.

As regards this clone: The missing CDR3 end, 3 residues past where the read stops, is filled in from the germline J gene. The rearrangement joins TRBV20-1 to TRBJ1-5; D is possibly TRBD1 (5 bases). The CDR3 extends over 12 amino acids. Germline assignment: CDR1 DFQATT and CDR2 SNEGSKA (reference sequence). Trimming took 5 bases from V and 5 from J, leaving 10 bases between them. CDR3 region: CSAVAGHQPQHF. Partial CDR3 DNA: TGCAGTGCTGTTGCAGGGCATCAGCCC.

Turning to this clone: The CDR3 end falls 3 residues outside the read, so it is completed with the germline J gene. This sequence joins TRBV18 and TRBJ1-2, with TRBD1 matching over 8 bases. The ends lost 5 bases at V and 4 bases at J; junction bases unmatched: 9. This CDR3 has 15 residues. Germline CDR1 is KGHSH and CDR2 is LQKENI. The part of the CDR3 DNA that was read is TGTGCCAGCTCAACCCGGACAGGGTATGTCTATGGC. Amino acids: CASSTRTGYVYG. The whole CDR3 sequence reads CASSTRTGYVYGYTF.

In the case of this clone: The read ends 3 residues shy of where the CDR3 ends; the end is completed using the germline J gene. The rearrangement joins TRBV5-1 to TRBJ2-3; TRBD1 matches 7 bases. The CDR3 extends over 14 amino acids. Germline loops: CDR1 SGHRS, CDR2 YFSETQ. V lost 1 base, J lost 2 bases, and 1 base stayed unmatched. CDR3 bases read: TGCGCCAGCAGCTTGACAGGGGACACAGATACG. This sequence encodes CASSLTGDTDT. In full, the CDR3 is CASSLTGDTDTQYF.

The CDR3 reads CASSPRTAAEAFF. CDR3 DNA, as far as it was read: TGTGCCAGCAGCCCCCGGACAGCCGCTGAA. This chain joins TRBV7-3 and TRBJ1-1, with D possibly matching TRBD1 (6 bases). The read is 3 residues too short to cover the CDR3 end, so that end is filled in from the germline J gene. There are 13 residues in the CDR3. Deletions cut 5 bases from V and 6 bases from J, with 13 bases between. Germline V gene data show CDR1 as SGHTA and CDR2 as FQGTGA.

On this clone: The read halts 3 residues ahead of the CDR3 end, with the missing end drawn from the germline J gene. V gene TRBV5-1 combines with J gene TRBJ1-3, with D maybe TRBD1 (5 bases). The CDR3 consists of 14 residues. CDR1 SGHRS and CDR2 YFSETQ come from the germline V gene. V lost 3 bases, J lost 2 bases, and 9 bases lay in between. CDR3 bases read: TGCGCCAGCAGCTCTACAGGCGCTGGAAACACC. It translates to CASSSTGAGNT. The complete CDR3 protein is CASSSTGAGNTIYF.

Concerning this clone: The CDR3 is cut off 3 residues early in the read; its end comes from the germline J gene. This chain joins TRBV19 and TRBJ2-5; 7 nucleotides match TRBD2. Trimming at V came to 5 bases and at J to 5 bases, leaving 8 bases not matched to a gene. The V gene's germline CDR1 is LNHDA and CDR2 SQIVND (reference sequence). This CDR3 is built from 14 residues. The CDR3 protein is CASSPLGGRETQYF. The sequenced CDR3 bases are TGTGCCAGTAGTCCCCTGGGGGGGAGGGAGACC.

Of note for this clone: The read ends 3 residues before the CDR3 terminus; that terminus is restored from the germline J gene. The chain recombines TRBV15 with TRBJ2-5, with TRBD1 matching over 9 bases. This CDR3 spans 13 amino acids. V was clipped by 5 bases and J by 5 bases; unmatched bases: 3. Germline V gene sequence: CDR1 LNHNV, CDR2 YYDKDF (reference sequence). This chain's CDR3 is CATSHRGRETQYF. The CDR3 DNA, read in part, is TGTGCCACCAGCCACAGGGGGCGGGAGACC. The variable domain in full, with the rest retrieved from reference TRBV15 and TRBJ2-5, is DAMVIQNPRYQVTQFGKPVTLSCSQTLNHNVMYWYQQKSSQAPKLLFHYYDKDFNNEADTPDNFQSRRPNTSFCFLDIRSPGLGDTAMYLCATSHRGRETQYFGPGTRLLVL.

This CDR3 reads CAWQGRYNSPLHF. Partial CDR3 DNA: TGTGCCTGGCAGGGTCGGTATAATTCACCC. This chain joins TRBV30 and TRBJ1-6, with D tentatively TRBD1 (5 bases). Sequencing ends 3 residues short of the CDR3 end; the germline J gene provides the rest. CDR1 GTSNPN and CDR2 SVGIG come from the germline V gene (reference sequence). With 5 bases removed from V and 4 bases from J, the gap between germline ends came to 9 bases. The CDR3 has 13 amino acids. The variable domain in full, with the rest retrieved from reference TRBV30 and TRBJ1-6, is SQTIHQWPATLVQPVGSPLSLECTVEGTSNPNLYWYRQAAGRGLQLLFYSVGIGQISSEVPQNLSASRPQDRQFILSSKKLLLSDSGFYLCAWQGRYNSPLHFGNGTRLTVT.

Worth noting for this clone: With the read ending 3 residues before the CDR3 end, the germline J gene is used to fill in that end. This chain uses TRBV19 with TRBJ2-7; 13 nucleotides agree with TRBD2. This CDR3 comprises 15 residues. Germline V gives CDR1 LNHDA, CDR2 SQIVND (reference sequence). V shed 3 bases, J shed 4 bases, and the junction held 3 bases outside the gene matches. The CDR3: CASSIRTSGSYEQYF. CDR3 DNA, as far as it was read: TGTGCCAGTAGTATCAGGACTAGCGGGAGTTACGAG.

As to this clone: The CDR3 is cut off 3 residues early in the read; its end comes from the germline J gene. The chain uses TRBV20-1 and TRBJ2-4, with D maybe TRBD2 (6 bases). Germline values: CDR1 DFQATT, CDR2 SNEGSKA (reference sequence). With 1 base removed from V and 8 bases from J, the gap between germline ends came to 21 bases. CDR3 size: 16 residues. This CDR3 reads CSARAWRAGSRDIQYF. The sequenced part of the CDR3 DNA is TGCAGTGCTAGAGCTTGGCGGGCGGGATCTCGGGACATT.

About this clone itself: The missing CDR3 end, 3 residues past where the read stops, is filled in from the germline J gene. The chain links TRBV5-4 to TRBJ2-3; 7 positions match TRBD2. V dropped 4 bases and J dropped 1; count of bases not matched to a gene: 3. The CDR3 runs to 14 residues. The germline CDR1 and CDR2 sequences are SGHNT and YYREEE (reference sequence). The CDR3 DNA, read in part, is TGTGCCAGCAGCATTGCGGGGGGCACAGATACG. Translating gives CASSIAGGTDT. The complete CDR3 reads CASSIAGGTDTQYF.

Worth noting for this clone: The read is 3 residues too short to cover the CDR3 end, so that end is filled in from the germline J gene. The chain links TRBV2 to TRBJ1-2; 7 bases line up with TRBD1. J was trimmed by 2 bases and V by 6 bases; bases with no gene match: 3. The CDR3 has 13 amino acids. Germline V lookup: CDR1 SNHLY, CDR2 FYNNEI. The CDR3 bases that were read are TGTGCCAGCAGCGAGGACAGGAACTATGGC. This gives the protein CASSEDRNYG. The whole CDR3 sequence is CASSEDRNYGYTF.

The sequenced CDR3 bases are TGTGCCAGCAGTTTTATGTCGGCCGGGACAGGGAACTATGGC. Translation: CASSFMSAGTGNYG. The entire CDR3 sequence reads CASSFMSAGTGNYGYTF. V is TRBV12-3 or TRBV12-4 and J is TRBJ1-2; 9 bases map to TRBD1. The read halts 3 residues ahead of the CDR3 end, with the missing end drawn from the germline J gene. V shed 3 bases and J 2 bases; nucleotides not matched to a gene: 10. CDR3 length: 17 residues.

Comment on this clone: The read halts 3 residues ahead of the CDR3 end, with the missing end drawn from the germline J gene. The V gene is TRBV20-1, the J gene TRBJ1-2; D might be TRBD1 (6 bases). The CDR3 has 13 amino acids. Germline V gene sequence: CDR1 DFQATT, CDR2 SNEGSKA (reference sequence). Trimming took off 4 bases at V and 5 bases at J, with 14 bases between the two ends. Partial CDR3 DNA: TGCAGTGCTACCGGGGGGGCAGATTATGGC. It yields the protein CSATGGADYG. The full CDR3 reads CSATGGADYGYTF.

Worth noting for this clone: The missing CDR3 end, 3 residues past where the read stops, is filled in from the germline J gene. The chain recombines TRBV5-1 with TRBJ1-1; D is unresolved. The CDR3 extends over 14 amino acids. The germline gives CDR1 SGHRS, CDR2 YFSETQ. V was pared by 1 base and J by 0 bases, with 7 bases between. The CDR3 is CASSLHQMNTEAFF. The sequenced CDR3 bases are TGCGCCAGCAGCTTGCATCAGATGAACACTGAA.

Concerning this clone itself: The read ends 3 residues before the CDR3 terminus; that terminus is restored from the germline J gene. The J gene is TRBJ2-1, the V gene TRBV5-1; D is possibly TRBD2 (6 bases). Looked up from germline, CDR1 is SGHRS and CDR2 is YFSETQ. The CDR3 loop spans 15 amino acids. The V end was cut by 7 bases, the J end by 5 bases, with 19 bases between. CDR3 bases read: TGCGCCAGCGGGAGGAAGGACACTATAAACAATGAG. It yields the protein CASGRKDTINNE. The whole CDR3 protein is CASGRKDTINNEQFF.

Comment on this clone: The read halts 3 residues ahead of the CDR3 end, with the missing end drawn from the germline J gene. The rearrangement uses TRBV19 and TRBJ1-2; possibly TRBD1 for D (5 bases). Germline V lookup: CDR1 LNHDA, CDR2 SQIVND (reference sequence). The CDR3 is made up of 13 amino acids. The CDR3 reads CASQGSPIGGYTF. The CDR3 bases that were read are TGTGCCAGTCAGGGCAGTCCCATCGGGGGC.

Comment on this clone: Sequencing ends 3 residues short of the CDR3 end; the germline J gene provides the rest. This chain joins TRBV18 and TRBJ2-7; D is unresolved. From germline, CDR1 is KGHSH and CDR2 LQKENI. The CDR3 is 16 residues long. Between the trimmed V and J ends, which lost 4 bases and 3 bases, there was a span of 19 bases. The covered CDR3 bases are TGTGCCAGCTCACAAGGCCCTCCACAAAGTCTCTACGAG. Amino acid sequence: CASSQGPPQSLYE. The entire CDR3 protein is CASSQGPPQSLYEQYF. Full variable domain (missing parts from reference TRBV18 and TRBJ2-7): NAGVMQNPRHLVRRRGQEARLRCSPMKGHSHVYWYRQLPEEGLKFMVYLQKENIIDESGMPKERFSAEFPKEGPSILRIQQVVRGDSAAYFCASSQGPPQSLYEQYFGPGTRLTVT.

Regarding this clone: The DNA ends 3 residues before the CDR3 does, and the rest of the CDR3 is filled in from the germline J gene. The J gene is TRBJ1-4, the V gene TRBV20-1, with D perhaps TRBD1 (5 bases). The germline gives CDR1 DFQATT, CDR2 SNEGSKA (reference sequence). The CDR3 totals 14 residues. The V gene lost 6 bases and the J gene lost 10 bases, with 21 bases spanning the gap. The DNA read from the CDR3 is TGCAGTGCCGTCGAGGGGAGGGAGGACGGAAAA. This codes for CSAVEGREDGK. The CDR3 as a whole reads CSAVEGREDGKLFF.

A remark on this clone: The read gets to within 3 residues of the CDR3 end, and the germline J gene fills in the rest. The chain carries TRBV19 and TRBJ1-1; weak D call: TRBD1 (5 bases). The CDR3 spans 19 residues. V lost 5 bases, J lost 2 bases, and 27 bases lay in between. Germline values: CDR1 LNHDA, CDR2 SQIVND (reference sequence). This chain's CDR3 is CASSCGPFDRTPINTEAFF. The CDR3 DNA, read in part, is TGTGCCAGTAGTTGTGGCCCATTCGACCGGACACCCATTAACACTGAA. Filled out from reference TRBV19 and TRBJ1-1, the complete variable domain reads DGGITQSPKYLFRKEGQNVTLSCEQNLNHDAMYWYRQDPGQGLRLIYYSQIVNDFQKGDIAEGYSVSREKKESFPLTVTSAQKNPTAFYLCASSCGPFDRTPINTEAFFGQGTRLTVV.

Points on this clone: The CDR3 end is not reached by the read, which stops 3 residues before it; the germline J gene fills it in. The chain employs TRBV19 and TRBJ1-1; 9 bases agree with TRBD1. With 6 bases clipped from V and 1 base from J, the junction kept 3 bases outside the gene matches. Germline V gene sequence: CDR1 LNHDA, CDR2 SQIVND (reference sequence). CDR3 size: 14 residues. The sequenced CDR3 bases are TGTGCCAGTAGGTCACAGGGGGCGAACACTGAA. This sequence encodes CASRSQGANTE. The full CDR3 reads CASRSQGANTEAFF.

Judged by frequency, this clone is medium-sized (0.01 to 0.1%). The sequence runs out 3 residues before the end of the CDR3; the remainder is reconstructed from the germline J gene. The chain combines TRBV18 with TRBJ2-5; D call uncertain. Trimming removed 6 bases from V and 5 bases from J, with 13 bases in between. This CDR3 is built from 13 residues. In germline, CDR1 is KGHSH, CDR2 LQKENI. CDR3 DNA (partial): TGTGCCAGCTCCACGGTCGGGTTGGAGACC. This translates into CASSTVGLET. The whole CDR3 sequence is CASSTVGLETQYF.